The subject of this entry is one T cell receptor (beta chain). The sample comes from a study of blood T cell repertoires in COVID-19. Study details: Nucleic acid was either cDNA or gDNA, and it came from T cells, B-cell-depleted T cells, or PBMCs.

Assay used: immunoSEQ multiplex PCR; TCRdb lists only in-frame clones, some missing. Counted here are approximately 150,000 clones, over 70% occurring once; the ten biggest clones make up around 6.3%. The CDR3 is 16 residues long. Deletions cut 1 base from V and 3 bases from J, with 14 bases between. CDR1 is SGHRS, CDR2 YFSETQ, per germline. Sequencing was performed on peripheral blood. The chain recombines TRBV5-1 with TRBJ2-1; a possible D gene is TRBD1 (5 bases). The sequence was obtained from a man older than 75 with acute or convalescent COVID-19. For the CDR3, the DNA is TGCGCCAGCAGCTTGCGCCCGGGTCAGGGCTACAATGAGCAGTTCTTC. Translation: CASSLRPGQGYNEQFF. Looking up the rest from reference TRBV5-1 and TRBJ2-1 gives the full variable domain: KAGVTQTPRYLIKTRGQQVTLSCSPISGHRSVSWYQQTPGQGLQFLFEYFSETQRNKGNFPGRFSGRQFSNSRSEMNVSTLELGDSALYLCASSLRPGQGYNEQFFGPGTRLTVL.